The sequence of this T cell receptor (beta chain) was determined in a study of post-analysis software for immune sequencing data. About the study: The patients showed relapsing-remitting, secondary progressive and progressive-relapsing multiple sclerosis courses. Study-level points and caveats: Five TRBV segments, including TRBV5-6, TRBV5-1 and TRBV20-1, were more frequent in patients than controls.

The CDR3 totals 17 residues. Germline V gene lookup returns CDR1 SGHTA and CDR2 FQGNSA. As to this clonotype: Its antigen is unknown. One junction end does not reproduce the germline sequence, and a read error may be involved.

Carried by the TCR beta cDNA libraries were unique molecular identifiers. T cells numbering roughly 0.85 to 11 million gave rise to 500,000 to 600,000 cDNA molecules. Using its own MiXCR run on the PCR reads, TCRdb lists one record per CDR3 protein. This repertoire shows hundreds of thousands of distinct CDR3 sequences, over 45% found once; its top ten account for 11%. This clonotype was obtained from a girl under 10 years old with multiple sclerosis. The V call is TRBV7-2, the J call TRBJ2-7, with 9 bases identical to TRBD2. Input material: blood. The CDR3 DNA is TGTGCCAGCGGCTTAAGGGCTAGCGGGGAGAGCTCCTACGAGCAGTACTTC. Its protein product is CASGLRASGESSYEQYF.